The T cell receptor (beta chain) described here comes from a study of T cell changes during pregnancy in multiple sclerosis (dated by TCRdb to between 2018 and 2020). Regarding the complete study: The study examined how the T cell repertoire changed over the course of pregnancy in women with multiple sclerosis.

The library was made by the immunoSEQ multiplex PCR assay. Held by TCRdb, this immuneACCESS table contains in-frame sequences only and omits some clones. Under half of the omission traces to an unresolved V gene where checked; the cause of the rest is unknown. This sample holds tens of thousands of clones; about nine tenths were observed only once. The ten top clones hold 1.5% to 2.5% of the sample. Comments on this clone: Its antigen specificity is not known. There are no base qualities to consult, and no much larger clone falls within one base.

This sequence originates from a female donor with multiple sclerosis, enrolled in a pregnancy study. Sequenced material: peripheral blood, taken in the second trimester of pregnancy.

The CDR3 region reads CASSYVLQGNEQFF. The nucleotides read TGTGCCAGCAGTTATGTCCTCCAGGGGAATGAGCAGTTCTTC. The V and J genes are TRBV6-6 and TRBJ2-1, with TRBD1 tentatively as D gene (6 bases match). The germline V gene (reference sequence) sets CDR1 to MNHNY and CDR2 to SVGAGI. Spanning cysteine to phenylalanine, the CDR3 consists of 14 amino acids. Of all the DNA, just the CDR3 is kept, 42 bases in frame from base 1. V drops 3 bases and J drops 7 bases, leaving 13 bases in between.